This is a list of T cell receptor beta chains from one sample in a study of monozygotic twins with inflammatory bowel disease. TCRdb reprocessed the 5' RACE reads and reports one entry per CDR3 protein, with no DNA. The specimen's table records around 220,000 distinct CDR3 sequences. Sequenced sample: blood. The receptor set was obtained from a human donor with ulcerative colitis or Crohn's disease, or a healthy co-twin of an affected twin (not recorded which). Each CDR3 is given with its conserved first and last residue. Fields, in order: CDR3 length, V gene, J gene, CDR3 protein.

length: 16; V: TRBV5-1; J: TRBJ2-2; CDR3: CASSPLGSETARELFF
length: 14; V: TRBV4-3; J: TRBJ2-3; CDR3: CASSQKRGTDTQYF
length: 15; V: TRBV5-1; J: TRBJ2-2; CDR3: CASCLGTGLTGELFF
length: 15; V: TRBV5-1; J: TRBJ2-3; CDR3: CASSRDRQATDTQYF
length: 13; V: TRBV29-1; J: TRBJ1-2; CDR3: CSVSYDRAYGYTF
length: 19; V: TRBV24-1; J: TRBJ1-2; CDR3: CATSVSLGVGRNVFNGYTF
length: 11; V: TRBV14; J: TRBJ1-4; CDR3: CASSQDGKLFF
length: 17; V: TRBV20-1; J: TRBJ1-4; CDR3: CSARDQNRGGLNEKLFF
length: 13; V: TRBV19; J: TRBJ2-1; CDR3: CASSWGGPNEQFF
length: 14; V: TRBV28; J: TRBJ1-4; CDR3: CASSLRQGAEKLFF
length: 15; V: TRBV12-3/TRBV12-4; J: TRBJ1-4; CDR3: CASGPTGPPNEKLFF
length: 15; V: TRBV7-9; J: TRBJ1-6; CDR3: CASSSGQAYNSPLHF
length: 11; V: TRBV29-1; J: TRBJ2-1; CDR3: CSVGLVNEQFF
length: 16; V: TRBV7-2; J: TRBJ2-2; CDR3: CASSLRRQTNTGELFF
length: 16; V: TRBV7-9; J: TRBJ2-1; CDR3: CASSYRTSGSYNEQFF
length: 12; V: TRBV7-9; J: TRBJ1-2; CDR3: CASSPQGCGYTF
length: 15; V: TRBV20-1; J: TRBJ2-5; CDR3: CSARDFRGRGETQYF
length: 14; V: TRBV6-1; J: TRBJ2-1; CDR3: CASSRTSGSREQFF
length: 13; V: TRBV29-1; J: TRBJ2-1; CDR3: CSASGGEGWEQFF
length: 13; V: TRBV19; J: TRBJ1-1; CDR3: CASSRQTNTEAFF
length: 16; V: TRBV19; J: TRBJ1-1; CDR3: CASSIVFGKGTNEAFF
length: 14; V: TRBV7-8; J: TRBJ1-1; CDR3: CASSRQVGRTEAFF
length: 16; V: TRBV5-5; J: TRBJ1-5; CDR3: CASSLEAGTGNQPQHF
length: 16; V: TRBV20-1; J: TRBJ2-1; CDR3: CSARPPLAGGPDEQFF
length: 14; V: TRBV5-1; J: TRBJ1-1; CDR3: CASSSQGGYTEAFF
length: 13; V: TRBV5-1; J: TRBJ2-7; CDR3: CASSLAGPYEQYF
length: 16; V: TRBV11-2; J: TRBJ1-4; CDR3: CASSFSDRGLNEKLFF
length: 13; V: TRBV7-8; J: TRBJ1-1; CDR3: CASRVIMNTEAFF
length: 15; V: TRBV5-1; J: TRBJ2-5; CDR3: CASSGGGAGSETQYF
length: 14; V: TRBV12-3/TRBV12-4; J: TRBJ2-4; CDR3: CASSLGEGKNIQYF
length: 15; V: TRBV7-2; J: TRBJ2-1; CDR3: CASSSDYATYNEQFF
length: 13; V: TRBV30; J: TRBJ1-5; CDR3: CAWSETGYQPQHF
length: 18; V: TRBV9; J: TRBJ2-3; CDR3: CASSAKGGAETFTDTQYF
length: 13; V: TRBV18; J: TRBJ2-1; CDR3: CASSPPSRNEQFF
length: 15; V: TRBV7-6; J: TRBJ1-3; CDR3: CASSRDRGQGNTIYF
length: 14; V: TRBV24-1; J: TRBJ2-1; CDR3: CATSDRTTGNEQFF
length: 16; V: TRBV7-2; J: TRBJ1-3; CDR3: CASRPQGAYSGNTIYF